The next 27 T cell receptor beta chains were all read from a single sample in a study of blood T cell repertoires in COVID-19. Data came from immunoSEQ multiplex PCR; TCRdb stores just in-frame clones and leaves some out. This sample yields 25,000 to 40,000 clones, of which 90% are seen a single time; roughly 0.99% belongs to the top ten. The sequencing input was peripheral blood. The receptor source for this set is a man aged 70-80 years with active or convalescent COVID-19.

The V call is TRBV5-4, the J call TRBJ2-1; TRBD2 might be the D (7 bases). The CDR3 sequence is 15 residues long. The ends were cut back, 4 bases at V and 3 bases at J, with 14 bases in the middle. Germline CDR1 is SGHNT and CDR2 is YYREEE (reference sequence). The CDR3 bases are TGTGCCAGCAGCGGGGGGGGCCTAGACTACAATGAGCAGTTCTTC. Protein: CASSGGGLDYNEQFF.

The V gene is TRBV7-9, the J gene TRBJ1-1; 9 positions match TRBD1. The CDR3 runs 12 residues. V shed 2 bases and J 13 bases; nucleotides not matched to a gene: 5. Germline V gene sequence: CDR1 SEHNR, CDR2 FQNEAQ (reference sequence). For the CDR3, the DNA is TGTGCCAGCAGCTTATCGGACAGGGGTCTTTTCTTT. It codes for CASSLSDRGLFF.

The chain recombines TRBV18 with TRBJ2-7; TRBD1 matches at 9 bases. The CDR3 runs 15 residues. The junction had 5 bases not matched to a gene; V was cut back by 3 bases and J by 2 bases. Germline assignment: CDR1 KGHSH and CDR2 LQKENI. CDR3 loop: CASSPRQGVTYEQYF. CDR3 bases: TGTGCCAGCTCACCCAGACAGGGGGTTACCTACGAGCAGTACTTC.

The DNA for the CDR3 is TGTGCCAGCAGCTGGCGGGGGACAGATACGCAGTATTTT. Translated: CASSWRGTDTQYF. The V gene is TRBV6-2 or TRBV6-3, the J gene TRBJ2-3, with 7 bases lining up with TRBD2. This CDR3 region has 13 residues. The V and J ends lost 6 bases and 3 bases, in that order; junction bases with no gene match: 3. Looked up from germline, CDR1 is MNHEY and CDR2 is SVGEGT.

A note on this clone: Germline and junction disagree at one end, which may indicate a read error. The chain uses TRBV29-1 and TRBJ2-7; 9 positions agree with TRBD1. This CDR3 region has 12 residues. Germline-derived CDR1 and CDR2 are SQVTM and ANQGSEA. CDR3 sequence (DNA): TGTTCGGTGACAGGGGGTAACTACGAGCAGTACTTC. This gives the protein CSVTGGNYEQYF.

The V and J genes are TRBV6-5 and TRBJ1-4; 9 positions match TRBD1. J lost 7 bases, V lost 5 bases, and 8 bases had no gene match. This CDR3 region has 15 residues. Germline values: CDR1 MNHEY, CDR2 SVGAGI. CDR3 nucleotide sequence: TGTGCCAGCAGTATAAAGGGACAGGGATCTGAAAAACTGTTTTTT. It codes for CASSIKGQGSEKLFF.

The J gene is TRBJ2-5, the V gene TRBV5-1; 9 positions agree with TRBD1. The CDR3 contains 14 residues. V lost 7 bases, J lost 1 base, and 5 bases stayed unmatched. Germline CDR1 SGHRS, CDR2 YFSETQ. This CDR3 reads CASAGQGIQETQYF. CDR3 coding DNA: TGCGCCAGCGCCGGACAGGGGATCCAAGAGACCCAGTACTTC. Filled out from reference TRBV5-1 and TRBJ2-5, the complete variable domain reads KAGVTQTPRYLIKTRGQQVTLSCSPISGHRSVSWYQQTPGQGLQFLFEYFSETQRNKGNFPGRFSGRQFSNSRSEMNVSTLELGDSALYLCASAGQGIQETQYFGPGTRLLVL.

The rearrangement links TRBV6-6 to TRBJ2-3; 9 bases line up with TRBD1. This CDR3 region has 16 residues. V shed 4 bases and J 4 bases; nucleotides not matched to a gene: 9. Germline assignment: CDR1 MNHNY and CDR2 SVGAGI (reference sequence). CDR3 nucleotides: TGTGCCAGCAGTTCCCCGGGACAGGGTAGGGCAGATACGCAGTATTTT. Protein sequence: CASSSPGQGRADTQYF.

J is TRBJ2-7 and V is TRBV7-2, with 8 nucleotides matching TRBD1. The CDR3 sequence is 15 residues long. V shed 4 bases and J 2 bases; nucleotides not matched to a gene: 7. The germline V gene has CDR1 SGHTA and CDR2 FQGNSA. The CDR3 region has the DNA TGTGCCAGCAGCTCCCCCAGGGGGCACCCCTACGAGCAGTACTTC. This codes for CASSSPRGHPYEQYF.

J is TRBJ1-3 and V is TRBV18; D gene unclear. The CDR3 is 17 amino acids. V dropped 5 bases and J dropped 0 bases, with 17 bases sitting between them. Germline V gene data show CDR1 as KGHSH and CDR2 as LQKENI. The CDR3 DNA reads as TGTGCCAGCTCATGGTCGTCGAAGAGAGACTCTGGAAACACCATATATTTT. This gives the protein CASSWSSKRDSGNTIYF.

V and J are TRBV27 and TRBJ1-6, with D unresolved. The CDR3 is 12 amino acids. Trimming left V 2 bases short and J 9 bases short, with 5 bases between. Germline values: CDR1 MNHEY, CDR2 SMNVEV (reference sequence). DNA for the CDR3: TGTGCCAGCAGTTTAGGGAGTTCACCCCTCCACTTT. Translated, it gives CASSLGSSPLHF.

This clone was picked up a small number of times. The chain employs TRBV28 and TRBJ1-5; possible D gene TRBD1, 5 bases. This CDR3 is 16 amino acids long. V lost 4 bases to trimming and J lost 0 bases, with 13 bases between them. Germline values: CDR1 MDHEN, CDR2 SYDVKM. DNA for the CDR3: TGTGCCAGCAGTTCCCAAAAGGGGCGTAGCAATCAGCCCCAGCATTTT. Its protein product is CASSSQKGRSNQPQHF.

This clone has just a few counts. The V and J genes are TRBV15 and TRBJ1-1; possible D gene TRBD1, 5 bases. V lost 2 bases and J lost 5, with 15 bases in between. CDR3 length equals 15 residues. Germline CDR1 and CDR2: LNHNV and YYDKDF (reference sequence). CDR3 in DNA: TGTGCCACCAGCAGAAACCCCATGGGGGGGACTGAAGCTTTCTTT. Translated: CATSRNPMGGTEAFF.

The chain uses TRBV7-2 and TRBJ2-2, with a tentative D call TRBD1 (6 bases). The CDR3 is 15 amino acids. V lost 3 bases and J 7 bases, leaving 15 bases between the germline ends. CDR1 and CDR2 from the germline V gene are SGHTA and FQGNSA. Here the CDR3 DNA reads TGTGCCAGCAGCTTGTTCGCAGGGGTGGGCGGGGAGCTGTTTTTT. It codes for CASSLFAGVGGELFF.

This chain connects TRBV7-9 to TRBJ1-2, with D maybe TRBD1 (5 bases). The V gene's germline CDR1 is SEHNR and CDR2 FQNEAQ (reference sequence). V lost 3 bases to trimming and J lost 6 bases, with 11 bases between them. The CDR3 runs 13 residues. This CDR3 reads CASSLRQTDGYTF. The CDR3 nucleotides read TGTGCCAGCAGCTTGCGACAGACGGATGGCTACACCTTC.

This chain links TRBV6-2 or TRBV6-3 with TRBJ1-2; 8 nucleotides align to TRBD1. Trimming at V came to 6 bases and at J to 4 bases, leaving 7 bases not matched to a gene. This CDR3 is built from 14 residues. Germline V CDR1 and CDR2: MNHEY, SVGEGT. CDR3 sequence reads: CASSQTGAPYGYTF. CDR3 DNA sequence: TGTGCCAGCAGCCAGACAGGGGCACCCTATGGCTACACCTTC.

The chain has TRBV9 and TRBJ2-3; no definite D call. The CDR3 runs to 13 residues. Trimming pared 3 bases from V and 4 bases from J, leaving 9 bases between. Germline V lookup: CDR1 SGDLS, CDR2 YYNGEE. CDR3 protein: CASSGQVADTQYF. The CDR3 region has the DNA TGTGCCAGCAGCGGCCAGGTGGCAGATACGCAGTATTTT.

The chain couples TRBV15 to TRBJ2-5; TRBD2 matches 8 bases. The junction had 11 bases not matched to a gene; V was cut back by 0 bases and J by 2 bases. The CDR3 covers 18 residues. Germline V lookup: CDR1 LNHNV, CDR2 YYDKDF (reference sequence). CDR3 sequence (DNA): TGTGCCACCAGCAGAGATCGGGGGGGCGCGCCATGGCAAGAGACCCAGTACTTC. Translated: CATSRDRGGAPWQETQYF.

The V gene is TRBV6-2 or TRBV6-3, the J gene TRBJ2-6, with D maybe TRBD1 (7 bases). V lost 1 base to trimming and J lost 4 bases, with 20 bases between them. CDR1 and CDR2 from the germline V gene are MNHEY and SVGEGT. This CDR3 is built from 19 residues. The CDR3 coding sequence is TGTGCCAGCAGTTACTGGACCCTCCAGGGGGGAGACGGGGCCAACGTCCTGACTTTC. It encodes CASSYWTLQGGDGANVLTF.

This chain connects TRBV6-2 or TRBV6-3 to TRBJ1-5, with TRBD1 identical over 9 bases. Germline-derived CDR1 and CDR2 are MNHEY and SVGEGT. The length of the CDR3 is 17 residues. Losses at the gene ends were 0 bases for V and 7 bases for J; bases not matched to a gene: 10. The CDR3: CASSYSKGQGIRQPQHF. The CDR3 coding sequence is TGTGCCAGCAGTTACTCGAAGGGACAGGGAATTCGGCAGCCCCAGCATTTT.

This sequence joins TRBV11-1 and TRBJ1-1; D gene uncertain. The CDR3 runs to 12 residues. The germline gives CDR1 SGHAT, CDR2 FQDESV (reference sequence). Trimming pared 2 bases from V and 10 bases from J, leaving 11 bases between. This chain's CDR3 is CASSLNSRRAFF. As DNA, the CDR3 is TGTGCCAGCAGCTTAAATTCGCGAAGAGCTTTCTTT.

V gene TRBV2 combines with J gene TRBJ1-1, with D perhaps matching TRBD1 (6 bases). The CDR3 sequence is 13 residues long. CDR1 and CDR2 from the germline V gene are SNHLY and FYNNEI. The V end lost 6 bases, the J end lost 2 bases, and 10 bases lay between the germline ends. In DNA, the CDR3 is TGTGCCAGCAGACTACAGGGTAACACTGAAGCTTTCTTT. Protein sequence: CASRLQGNTEAFF.

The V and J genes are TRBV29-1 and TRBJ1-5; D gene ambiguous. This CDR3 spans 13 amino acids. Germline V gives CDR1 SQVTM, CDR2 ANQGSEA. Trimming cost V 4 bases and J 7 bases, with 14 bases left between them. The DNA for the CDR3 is TGCAGCGTTGGGGAGGGAAACGGGCAGCCCCAGCATTTT. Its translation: CSVGEGNGQPQHF.

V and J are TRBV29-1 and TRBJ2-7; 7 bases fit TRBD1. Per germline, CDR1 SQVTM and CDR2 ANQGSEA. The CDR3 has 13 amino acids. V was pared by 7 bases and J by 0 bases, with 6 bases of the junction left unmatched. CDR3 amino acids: CSAGTEPSYEQYF. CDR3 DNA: TGCAGCGCTGGGACAGAACCCTCCTACGAGCAGTACTTC.

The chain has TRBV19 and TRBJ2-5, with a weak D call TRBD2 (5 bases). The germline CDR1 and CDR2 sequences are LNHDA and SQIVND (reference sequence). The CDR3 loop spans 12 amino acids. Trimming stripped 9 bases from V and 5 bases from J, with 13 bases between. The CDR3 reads CASAVSGETQYF. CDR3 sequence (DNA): TGTGCCAGCGCCGTCTCGGGGGAGACCCAGTACTTC.

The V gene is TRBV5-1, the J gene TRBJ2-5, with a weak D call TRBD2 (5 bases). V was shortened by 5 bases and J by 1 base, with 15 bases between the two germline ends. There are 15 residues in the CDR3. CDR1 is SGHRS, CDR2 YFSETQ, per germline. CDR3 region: CASRDYRGSQETQYF. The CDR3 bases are TGCGCCAGCAGAGACTACCGTGGATCCCAAGAGACCCAGTACTTC.

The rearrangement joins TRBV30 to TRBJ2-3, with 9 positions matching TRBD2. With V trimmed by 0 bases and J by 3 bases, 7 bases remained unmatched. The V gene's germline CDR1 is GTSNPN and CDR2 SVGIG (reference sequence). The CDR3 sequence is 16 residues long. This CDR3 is CAWSVRRGGRTDTQYF. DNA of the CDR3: TGTGCCTGGAGTGTACGGCGGGGGGGCCGTACAGATACGCAGTATTTT. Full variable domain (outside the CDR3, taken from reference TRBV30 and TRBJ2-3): SQTIHQWPATLVQPVGSPLSLECTVEGTSNPNLYWYRQAAGRGLQLLFYSVGIGQISSEVPQNLSASRPQDRQFILSSKKLLLSDSGFYLCAWSVRRGGRTDTQYFGPGTRLTVL.